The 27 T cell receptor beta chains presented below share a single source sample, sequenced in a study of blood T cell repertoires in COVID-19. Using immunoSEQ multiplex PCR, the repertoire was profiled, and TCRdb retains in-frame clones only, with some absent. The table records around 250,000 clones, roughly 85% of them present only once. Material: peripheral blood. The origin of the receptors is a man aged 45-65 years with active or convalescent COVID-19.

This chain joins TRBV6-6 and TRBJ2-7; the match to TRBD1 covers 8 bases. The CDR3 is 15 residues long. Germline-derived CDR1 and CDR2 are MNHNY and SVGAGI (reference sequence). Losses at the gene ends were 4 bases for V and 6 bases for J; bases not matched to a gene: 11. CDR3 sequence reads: CASSFGQGRLGEQYF. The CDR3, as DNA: TGTGCCAGCAGTTTCGGACAGGGAAGGTTGGGCGAGCAGTACTTC.

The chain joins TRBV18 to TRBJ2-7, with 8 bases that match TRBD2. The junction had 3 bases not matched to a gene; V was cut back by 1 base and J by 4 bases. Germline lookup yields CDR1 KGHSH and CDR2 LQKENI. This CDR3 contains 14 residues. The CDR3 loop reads CASSPLAGQYEQYF. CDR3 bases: TGTGCCAGCTCACCACTAGCGGGACAATACGAGCAGTACTTC.

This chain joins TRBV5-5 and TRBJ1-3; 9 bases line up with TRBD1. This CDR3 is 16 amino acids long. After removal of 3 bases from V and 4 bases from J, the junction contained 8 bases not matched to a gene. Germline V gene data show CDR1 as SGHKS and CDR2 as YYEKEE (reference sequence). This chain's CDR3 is CASSSDGGTGGNTIYF. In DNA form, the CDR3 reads TGTGCCAGCAGCTCCGATGGGGGGACAGGGGGAAACACCATATATTTT.

The CDR3 here is CASSLEAGGPTGELFF. DNA of the CDR3: TGCGCCAGCAGCTTGGAAGCGGGAGGGCCCACCGGGGAGCTGTTTTTT. The chain links TRBV5-1 to TRBJ2-2, with TRBD2 matching 10 bases. CDR1 is SGHRS, CDR2 YFSETQ, per germline. J lost 4 bases, V lost 0 bases, and 3 bases had no gene match. The CDR3 is 16 residues long.

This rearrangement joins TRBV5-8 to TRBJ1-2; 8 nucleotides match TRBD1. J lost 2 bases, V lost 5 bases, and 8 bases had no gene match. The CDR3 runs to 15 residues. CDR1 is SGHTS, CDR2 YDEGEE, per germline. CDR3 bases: TGTGCCAGCAGTCATAGACAGGGGATGAACTATGGCTACACCTTC. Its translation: CASSHRQGMNYGYTF.

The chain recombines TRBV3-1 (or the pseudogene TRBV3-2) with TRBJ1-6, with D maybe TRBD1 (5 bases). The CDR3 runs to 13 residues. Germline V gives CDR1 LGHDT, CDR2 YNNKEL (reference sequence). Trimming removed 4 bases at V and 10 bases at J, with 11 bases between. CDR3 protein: CASSPTDASPLHF. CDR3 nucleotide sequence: TGTGCCAGCAGCCCGACAGATGCCTCACCCCTCCACTTT.

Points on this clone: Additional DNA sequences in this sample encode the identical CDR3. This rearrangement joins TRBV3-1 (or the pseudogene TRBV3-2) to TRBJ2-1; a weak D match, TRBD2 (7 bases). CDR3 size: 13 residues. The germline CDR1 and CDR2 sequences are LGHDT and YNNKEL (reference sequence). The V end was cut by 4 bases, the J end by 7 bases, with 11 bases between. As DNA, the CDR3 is TGTGCCAGCAGCCTTAGGGGGGGAAATGAGCAGTTCTTC. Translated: CASSLRGGNEQFF.

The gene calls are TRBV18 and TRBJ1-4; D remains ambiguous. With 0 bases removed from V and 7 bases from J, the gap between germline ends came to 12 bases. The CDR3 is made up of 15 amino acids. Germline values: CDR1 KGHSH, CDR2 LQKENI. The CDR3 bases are TGTGCCAGCTCACCACCGGCTCCGCGGGGTGAAAAACTGTTTTTT. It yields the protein CASSPPAPRGEKLFF.

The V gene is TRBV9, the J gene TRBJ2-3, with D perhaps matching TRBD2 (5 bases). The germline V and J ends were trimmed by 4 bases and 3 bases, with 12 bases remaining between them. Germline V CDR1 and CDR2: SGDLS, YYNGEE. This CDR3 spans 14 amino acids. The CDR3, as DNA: TGTGCCAGCAGCTGGACTTCGGGGACAGATACGCAGTATTTT. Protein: CASSWTSGTDTQYF.

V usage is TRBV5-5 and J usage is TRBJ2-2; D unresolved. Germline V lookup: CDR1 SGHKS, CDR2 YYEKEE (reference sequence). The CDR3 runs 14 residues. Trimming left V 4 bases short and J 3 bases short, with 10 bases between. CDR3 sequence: CASSAWPDTGELFF. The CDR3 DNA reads TGTGCCAGCAGCGCCTGGCCCGACACCGGGGAGCTGTTTTTT.

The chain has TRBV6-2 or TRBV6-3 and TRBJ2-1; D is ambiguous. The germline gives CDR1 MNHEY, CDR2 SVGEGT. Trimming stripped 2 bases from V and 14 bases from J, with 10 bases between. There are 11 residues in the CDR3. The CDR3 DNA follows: TGTGCCAGCAGTTACGGCCCCCAGGAGTTCTTC. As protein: CASSYGPQEFF.

The CDR3 nucleotides are TGTGCCAGCAGTTACTCGGGGACAGGGAGCGCCGGGGAGCTGTTTTTT. Residues: CASSYSGTGSAGELFF. The gene calls are TRBV6-5 and TRBJ2-2; the match to TRBD1 covers 9 bases. Germline V CDR1 and CDR2: MNHEY, SVGAGI. This CDR3 is 16 amino acids long. J was trimmed by 6 bases and V by 0 bases; bases with no gene match: 5.

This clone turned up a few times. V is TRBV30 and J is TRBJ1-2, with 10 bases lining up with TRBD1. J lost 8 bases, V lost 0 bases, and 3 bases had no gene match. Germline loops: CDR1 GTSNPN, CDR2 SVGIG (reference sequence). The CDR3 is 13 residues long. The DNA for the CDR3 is TGTGCCTGGAGTGTCGGGACAGGGGTCGGCTACACCTTC. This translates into CAWSVGTGVGYTF. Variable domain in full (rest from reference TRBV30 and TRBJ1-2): SQTIHQWPATLVQPVGSPLSLECTVEGTSNPNLYWYRQAAGRGLQLLFYSVGIGQISSEVPQNLSASRPQDRQFILSSKKLLLSDSGFYLCAWSVGTGVGYTFGSGTRLTVV.

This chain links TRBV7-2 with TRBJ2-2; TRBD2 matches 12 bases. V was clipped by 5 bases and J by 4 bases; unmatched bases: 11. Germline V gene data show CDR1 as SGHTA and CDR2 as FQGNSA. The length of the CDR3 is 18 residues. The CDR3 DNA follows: TGTGCCAGCAGCCGCAAACTAGCGGGAGGAACTCTCACCGGGGAGCTGTTTTTT. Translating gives CASSRKLAGGTLTGELFF.

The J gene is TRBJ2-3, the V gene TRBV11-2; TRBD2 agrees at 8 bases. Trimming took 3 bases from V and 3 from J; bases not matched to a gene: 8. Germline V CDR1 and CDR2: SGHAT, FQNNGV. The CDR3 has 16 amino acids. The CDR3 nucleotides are TGTGCCAGCAGCTTCGGAGCGGGAGTGGCTACAGATACGCAGTATTTT. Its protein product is CASSFGAGVATDTQYF.

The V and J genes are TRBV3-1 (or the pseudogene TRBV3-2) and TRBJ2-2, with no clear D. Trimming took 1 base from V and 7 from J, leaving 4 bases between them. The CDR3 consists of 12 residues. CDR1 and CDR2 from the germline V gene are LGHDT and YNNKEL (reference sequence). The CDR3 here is CASSQGGGELFF. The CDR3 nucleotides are TGTGCCAGCAGCCAAGGAGGCGGGGAGCTGTTTTTT.

The CDR3 sequence: CAWRRLLGRGNNEQFF. As DNA, the CDR3 is TGTGCCTGGAGAAGATTACTAGGCAGGGGGAACAATGAGCAGTTCTTC. The chain is built from TRBV30 and TRBJ2-1, with 7 bases matching TRBD1. Unmatched junction bases numbered 13, after V lost 3 bases and J lost 5 bases. The V gene's germline CDR1 is GTSNPN and CDR2 SVGIG (reference sequence). The CDR3 has 16 amino acids. Drawing the rest from reference TRBV30 and TRBJ2-1, the complete variable domain is SQTIHQWPATLVQPVGSPLSLECTVEGTSNPNLYWYRQAAGRGLQLLFYSVGIGQISSEVPQNLSASRPQDRQFILSSKKLLLSDSGFYLCAWRRLLGRGNNEQFFGPGTRLTVL.

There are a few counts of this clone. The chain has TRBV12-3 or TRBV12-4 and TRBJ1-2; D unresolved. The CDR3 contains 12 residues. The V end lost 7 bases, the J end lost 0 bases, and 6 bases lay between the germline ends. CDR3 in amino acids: CASTQANYGYTF. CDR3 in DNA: TGTGCCAGCACTCAGGCTAACTATGGCTACACCTTC.

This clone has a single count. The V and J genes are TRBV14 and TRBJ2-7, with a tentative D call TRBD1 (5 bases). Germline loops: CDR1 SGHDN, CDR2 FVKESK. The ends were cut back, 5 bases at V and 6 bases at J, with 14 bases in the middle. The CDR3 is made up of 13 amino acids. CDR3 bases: TGTGCCAGCAGCTTGGTTTGGGGCAGCGAGCAGTACTTC. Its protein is CASSLVWGSEQYF. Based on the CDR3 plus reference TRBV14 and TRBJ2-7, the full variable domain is EAGVTQFPSHSVIEKGQTVTLRCDPISGHDNLYWYRRVMGKEIKFLLHFVKESKQDESGMPNNRFLAERTGGTYSTLKVQPAELEDSGVYFCASSLVWGSEQYFGPGTRLTVT.

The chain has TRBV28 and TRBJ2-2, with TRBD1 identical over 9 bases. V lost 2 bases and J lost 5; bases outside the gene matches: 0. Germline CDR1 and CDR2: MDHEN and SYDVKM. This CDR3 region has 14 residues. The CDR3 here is CASSLGQGTGELFF. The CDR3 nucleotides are TGTGCCAGCAGTTTAGGACAGGGGACCGGGGAGCTGTTTTTT.

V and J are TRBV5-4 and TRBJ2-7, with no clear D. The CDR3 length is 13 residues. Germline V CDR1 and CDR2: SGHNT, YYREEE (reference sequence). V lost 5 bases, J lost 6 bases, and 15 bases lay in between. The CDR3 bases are TGTGCCAGCAGTTTCACCGAGAGCGCCGAGCAGTACTTC. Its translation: CASSFTESAEQYF.

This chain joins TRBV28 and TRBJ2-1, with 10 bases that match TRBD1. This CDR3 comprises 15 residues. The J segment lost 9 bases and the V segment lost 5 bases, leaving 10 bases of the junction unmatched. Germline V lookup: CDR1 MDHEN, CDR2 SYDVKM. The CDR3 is CASSSRDRGIGEQFF. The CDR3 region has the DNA TGTGCCAGCAGTAGCCGGGACAGGGGTATCGGTGAGCAGTTCTTC. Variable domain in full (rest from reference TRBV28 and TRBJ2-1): DVKVTQSSRYLVKRTGEKVFLECVQDMDHENMFWYRQDPGLGLRLIYFSYDVKMKEKGDIPEGYSVSREKKERFSLILESASTNQTSMYLCASSSRDRGIGEQFFGPGTRLTVL.

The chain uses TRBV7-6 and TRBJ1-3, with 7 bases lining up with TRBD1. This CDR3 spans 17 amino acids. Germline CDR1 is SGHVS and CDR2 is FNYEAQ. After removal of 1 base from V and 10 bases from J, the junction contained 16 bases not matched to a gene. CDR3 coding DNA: TGTGCCAGCAGCTTAGAGAGGACAGGTTCGGTTCGGCGTACCATATATTTT. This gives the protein CASSLERTGSVRRTIYF.

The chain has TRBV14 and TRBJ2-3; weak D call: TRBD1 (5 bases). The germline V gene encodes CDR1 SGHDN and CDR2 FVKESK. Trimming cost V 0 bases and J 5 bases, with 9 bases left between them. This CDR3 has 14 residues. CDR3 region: CASSQEGHKDTQYF. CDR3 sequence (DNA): TGTGCCAGCAGCCAAGAGGGGCATAAAGATACGCAGTATTTT. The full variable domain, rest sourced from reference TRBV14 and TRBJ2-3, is EAGVTQFPSHSVIEKGQTVTLRCDPISGHDNLYWYRRVMGKEIKFLLHFVKESKQDESGMPNNRFLAERTGGTYSTLKVQPAELEDSGVYFCASSQEGHKDTQYFGPGTRLTVL.

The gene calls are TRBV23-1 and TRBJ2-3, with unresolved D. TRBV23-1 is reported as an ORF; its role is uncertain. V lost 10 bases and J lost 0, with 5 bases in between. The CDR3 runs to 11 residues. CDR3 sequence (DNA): TGCGCCATCAATAGCACAGATACGCAGTATTTT. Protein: CAINSTDTQYF.

CDR3 nucleotide sequence: TGTGCCAGCAGCGTAGCAGGTAGCGGGAGGCCTCCTAATGAGCAGTTCTTC. Encoded protein: CASSVAGSGRPPNEQFF. The J gene is TRBJ2-1, the V gene TRBV9; TRBD2 matches at 10 bases. The V gene's germline CDR1 is SGDLS and CDR2 YYNGEE. After removal of 0 bases from V and 7 bases from J, the junction contained 10 bases not matched to a gene. The CDR3 is 17 amino acids.

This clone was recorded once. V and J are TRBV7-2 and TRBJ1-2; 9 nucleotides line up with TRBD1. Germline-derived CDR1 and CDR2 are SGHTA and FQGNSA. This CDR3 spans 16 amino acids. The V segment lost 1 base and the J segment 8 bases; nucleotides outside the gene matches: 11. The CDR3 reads CASSLGGAQGAEGYTF. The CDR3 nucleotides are TGTGCCAGCAGCTTAGGTGGAGCACAGGGGGCGGAGGGCTACACCTTC.